One T cell receptor beta chain is described in this entry. As yet, its antigen is unknown. Produced via immunoSEQ multiplex PCR; TCRdb's table is partial and in-frame only. The table has tens of thousands of clones, roughly 96% seen once. The germline V and J ends were trimmed by 3 bases and 15 bases, with 14 bases remaining between them. The germline CDR1 and CDR2 sequences are KGHSH and LQKENI. CDR3 length equals 12 residues. These data originate in a study of siplizumab effects on memory and regulatory T cells. Study-wide results and limits: Few alloreactive clones mapped to unstimulated subsets. In the presence of siplizumab, alloreactive sequences traceable to unstimulated CD4+ memory cells were significantly reduced.

The sequenced sample consisted of naive CD4+ T cells sorted from blood. The TCR comes from a human donor in good health. This chain joins TRBV18 and TRBJ2-2; tentatively, D is TRBD2 (5 bases). CDR3 sequence reads: CASSPDPDGVFF. For the CDR3, the DNA is TGTGCCAGCTCACCGGACCCAGACGGGGTGTTTTTT.